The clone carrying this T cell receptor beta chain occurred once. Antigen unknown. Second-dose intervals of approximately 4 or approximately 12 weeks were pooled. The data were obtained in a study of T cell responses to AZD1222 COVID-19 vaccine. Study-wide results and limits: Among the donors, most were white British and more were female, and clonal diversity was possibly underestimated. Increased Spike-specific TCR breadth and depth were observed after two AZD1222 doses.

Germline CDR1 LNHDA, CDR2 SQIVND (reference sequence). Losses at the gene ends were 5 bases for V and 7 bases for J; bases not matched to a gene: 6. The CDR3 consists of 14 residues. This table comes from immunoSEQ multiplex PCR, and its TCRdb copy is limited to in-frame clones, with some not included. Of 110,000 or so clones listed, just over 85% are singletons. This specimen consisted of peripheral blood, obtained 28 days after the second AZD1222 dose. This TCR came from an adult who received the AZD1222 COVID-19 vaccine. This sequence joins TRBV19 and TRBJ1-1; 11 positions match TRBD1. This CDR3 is CASSWDRGFDEAFF. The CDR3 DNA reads TGTGCCAGTAGTTGGGACAGGGGGTTTGATGAAGCTTTCTTT.